This T cell receptor (beta chain) originates from a study of cytomegalovirus exposure and HLA in healthy donors. Overall study results and limits: Trimming of TCR beta V- and J-genes showed a link, identified in a later analysis, to a missense DCLRE1C variant.

PCR primers comprised 60 Vbeta and 13 Jbeta primers. Produced via immunoSEQ multiplex PCR; TCRdb's table is partial and in-frame only. The sample lists some 76,000 clones; roughly 70% were seen once. About this clone: Its specificity is not known.

The germline V gene encodes CDR1 SGHRS and CDR2 YFSETQ. V shed 4 bases and J 7 bases; nucleotides not matched to a gene: 17. This CDR3 is 17 amino acids long. The clonotype was recovered from a man aged 55 to 70 in good health and CMV-seropositive. V usage is TRBV5-1 and J usage is TRBJ1-2, with 9 bases lining up with TRBD1. Material for sequencing was PBMCs. The chain's CDR3 is CASSKGNSGQGVGGYTF. The CDR3, as DNA: TGCGCCAGCAGCAAAGGGAATTCGGGACAGGGAGTAGGTGGCTACACCTTC.